This T cell receptor beta chain was recovered during a study of blood T cell repertoires in COVID-19. Overall study: Spain, Italy and the United States supplied samples that represented acute and convalescent COVID-19. Sample material is recorded as cDNA or gDNA derived from T cells, B-cell-depleted T cells, or PBMCs.

The CDR3 extends over 16 amino acids. V lost 4 bases to trimming and J lost 1 base, with 17 bases between them. Per germline, CDR1 SGHTS and CDR2 YDEGEE. In the study's own analysis: Reference gene primer amplification yielded estimated nucleated cell counts. The protocol was immunoSEQ multiplex PCR, while the TCRdb copy is restricted to in-frame clones and leaves out a portion. That table gives V, J and clone size, and the DNA gave D and trimming. The repertoire holds about 87,000 clones, with about 83% as singletons. The J gene is TRBJ2-5, the V gene TRBV5-8; D may be TRBD1 (5 bases). The specimen was peripheral blood. This TCR was recovered from a woman aged 70 to 79 with acute or convalescent COVID-19. DNA for the CDR3: TGTGCCAGCAGCCTGGGGCTTGCAGGGATCCAAGAGACCCAGTACTTC. Amino acids: CASSLGLAGIQETQYF.